This TCR beta chain was recovered during a study of regulatory T cells in long-lasting Graves disease. Specified time point: persistent/refractory GD, antithyroid drugs over 5 years with positive TRAb. Extracted RNA from PBMCs served as the source of the TCR library. Construction of the TCR beta libraries employed iRepertoire HTBI primers in conjunction with Arm-PCR of CDR3 regions. TCRdb re-derived calls from the multiplex PCR reads in MiXCR, one entry per CDR3 protein. The sample lists 300,000 or so distinct CDR3 sequences, 15% to 20% occurring once. The CDR3 covers 15 residues. The V gene end was trimmed by 5 bases and the J gene end by 2 bases; junction bases not matched to a gene: 7. The germline V gene encodes CDR1 SGHTA and CDR2 FQGTGA.

This TCR was recovered from a female donor with Graves disease. The sequencing here drew on peripheral blood mononuclear cells (PBMCs), taken when the disease was refractory, from a patient treated with antithyroid drugs. The chain recombines TRBV7-3 with TRBJ2-3, with TRBD2 matching 7 bases. CDR3 nucleotides: TGTGCCAGCAGCGCCATGGGGGGGAACACAGATACGCAGTATTTT. It is translated as CASSAMGGNTDTQYF.